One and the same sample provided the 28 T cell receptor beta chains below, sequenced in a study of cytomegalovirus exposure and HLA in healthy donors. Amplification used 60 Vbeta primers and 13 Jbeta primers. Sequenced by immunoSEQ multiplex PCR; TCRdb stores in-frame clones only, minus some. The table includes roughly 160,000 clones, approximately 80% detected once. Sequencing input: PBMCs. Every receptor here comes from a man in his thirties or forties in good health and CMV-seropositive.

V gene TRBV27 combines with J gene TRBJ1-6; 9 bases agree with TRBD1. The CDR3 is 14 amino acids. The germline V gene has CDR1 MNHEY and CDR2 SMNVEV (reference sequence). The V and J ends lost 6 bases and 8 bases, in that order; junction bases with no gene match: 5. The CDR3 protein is CASRGTGYDSPLHF. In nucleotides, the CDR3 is TGTGCCAGCAGGGGGACAGGGTATGATTCACCCCTCCACTTT.

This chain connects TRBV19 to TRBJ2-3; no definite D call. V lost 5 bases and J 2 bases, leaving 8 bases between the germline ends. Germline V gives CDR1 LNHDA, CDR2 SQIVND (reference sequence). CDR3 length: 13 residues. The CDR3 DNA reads TGTGCCAGTAGTCCCAGGTACACAGATACGCAGTATTTT. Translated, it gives CASSPRYTDTQYF.

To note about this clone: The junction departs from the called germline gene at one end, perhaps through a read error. CDR3 sequence (DNA): TGCGCCAGCAGATTGGAGACAGGGTCAGACTATGGCTACACCTTC. Its translation is CASRLETGSDYGYTF. The chain combines TRBV5-1 with TRBJ1-2, with TRBD1 identical over 7 bases. Looked up from germline, CDR1 is SGHRS and CDR2 is YFSETQ. This CDR3 comprises 15 residues.

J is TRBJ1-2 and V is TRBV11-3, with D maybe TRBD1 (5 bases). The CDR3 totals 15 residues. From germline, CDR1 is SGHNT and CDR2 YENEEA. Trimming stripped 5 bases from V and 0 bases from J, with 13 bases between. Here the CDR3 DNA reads TGTGCCAGCAGCCAAGAACAGGCGCCTAACTATGGCTACACCTTC. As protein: CASSQEQAPNYGYTF.

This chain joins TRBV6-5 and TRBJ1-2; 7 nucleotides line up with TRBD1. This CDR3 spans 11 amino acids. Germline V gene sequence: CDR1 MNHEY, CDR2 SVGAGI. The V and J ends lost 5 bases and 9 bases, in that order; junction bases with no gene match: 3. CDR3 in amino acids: CASSDRASYTF. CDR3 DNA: TGTGCCAGCAGTGACAGGGCCAGCTACACCTTC.

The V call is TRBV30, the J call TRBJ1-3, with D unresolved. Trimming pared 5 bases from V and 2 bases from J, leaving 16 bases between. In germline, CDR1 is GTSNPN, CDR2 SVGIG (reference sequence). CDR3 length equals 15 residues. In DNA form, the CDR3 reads TGTGCCTGGTCCCAGCCACTACGGACTGGAAACACCATATATTTT. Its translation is CAWSQPLRTGNTIYF.

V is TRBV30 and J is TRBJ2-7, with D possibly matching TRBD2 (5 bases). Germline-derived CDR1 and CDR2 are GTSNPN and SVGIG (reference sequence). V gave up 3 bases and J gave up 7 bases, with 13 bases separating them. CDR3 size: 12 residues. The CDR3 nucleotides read TGTGCCTGGAGCGGAGGTGGGCGGGAGCAGTACTTC. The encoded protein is CAWSGGGREQYF.

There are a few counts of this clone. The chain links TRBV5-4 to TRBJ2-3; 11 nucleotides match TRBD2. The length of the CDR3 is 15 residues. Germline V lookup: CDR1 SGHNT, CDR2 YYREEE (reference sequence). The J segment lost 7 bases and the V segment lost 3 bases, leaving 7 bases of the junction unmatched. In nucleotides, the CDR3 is TGTGCCAGCAGCTCGGCGGTAGCGGGGGGGAATACGCAGTATTTT. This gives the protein CASSSAVAGGNTQYF.

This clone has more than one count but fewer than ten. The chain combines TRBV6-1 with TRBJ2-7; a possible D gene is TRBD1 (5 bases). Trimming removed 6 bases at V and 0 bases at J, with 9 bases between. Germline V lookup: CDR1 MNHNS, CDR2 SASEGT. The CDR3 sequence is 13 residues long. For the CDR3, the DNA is TGTGCCAGCAGGGGTAGGGGCTCCTACGAGCAGTACTTC. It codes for CASRGRGSYEQYF.

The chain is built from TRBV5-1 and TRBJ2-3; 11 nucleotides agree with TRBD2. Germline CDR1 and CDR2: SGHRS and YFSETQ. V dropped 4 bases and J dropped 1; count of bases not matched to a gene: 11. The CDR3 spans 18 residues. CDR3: CASSESGTSGRGTDTQYF. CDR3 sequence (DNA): TGCGCCAGCAGCGAATCCGGGACTAGCGGAAGGGGCACAGATACGCAGTATTTT.

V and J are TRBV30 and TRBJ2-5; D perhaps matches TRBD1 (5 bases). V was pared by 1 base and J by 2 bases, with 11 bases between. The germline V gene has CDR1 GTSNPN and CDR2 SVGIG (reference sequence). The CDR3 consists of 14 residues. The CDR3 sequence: CAWSGGGVQETQYF. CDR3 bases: TGTGCCTGGAGTGGGGGCGGAGTTCAAGAGACCCAGTACTTC.

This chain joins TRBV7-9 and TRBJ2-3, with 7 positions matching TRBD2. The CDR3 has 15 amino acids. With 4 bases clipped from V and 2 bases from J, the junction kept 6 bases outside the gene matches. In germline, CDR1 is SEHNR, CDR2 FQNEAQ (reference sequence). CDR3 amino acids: CASSSPSGVTDTQYF. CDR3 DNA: TGTGCCAGCAGCTCCCCGAGCGGGGTCACAGATACGCAGTATTTT. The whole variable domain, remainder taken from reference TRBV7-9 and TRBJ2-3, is DTGVSQNPRHKITKRGQNVTFRCDPISEHNRLYWYRQTLGQGPEFLTYFQNEAQLEKSRLLSDRFSAERPKGSFSTLEIQRTEQGDSAMYLCASSSPSGVTDTQYFGPGTRLTVL.

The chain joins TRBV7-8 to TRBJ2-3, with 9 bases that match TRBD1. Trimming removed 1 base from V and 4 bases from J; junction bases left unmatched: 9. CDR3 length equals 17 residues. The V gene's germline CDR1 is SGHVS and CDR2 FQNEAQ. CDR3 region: CASSLGLGQGGPDTQYF. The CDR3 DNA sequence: TGTGCCAGCAGCTTAGGGTTGGGACAGGGTGGCCCAGATACGCAGTATTTT.

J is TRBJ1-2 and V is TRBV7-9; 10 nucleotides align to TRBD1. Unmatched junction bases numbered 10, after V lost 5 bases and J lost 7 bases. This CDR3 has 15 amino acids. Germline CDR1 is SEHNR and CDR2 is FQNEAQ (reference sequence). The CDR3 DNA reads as TGTGCCAGCAGCCAGGAAGCTGGGACAGGGGTTGGCTACACCTTC. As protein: CASSQEAGTGVGYTF. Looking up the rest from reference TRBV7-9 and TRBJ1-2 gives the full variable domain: DTGVSQNPRHKITKRGQNVTFRCDPISEHNRLYWYRQTLGQGPEFLTYFQNEAQLEKSRLLSDRFSAERPKGSFSTLEIQRTEQGDSAMYLCASSQEAGTGVGYTFGSGTRLTVV.

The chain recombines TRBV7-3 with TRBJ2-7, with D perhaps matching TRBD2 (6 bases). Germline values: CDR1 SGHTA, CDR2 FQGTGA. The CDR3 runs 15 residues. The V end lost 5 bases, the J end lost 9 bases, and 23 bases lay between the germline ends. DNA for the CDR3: TGTGCCAGCAGCCCGGAAGTACTAGCAGGAGTTGTGCAGTACTTC. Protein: CASSPEVLAGVVQYF.

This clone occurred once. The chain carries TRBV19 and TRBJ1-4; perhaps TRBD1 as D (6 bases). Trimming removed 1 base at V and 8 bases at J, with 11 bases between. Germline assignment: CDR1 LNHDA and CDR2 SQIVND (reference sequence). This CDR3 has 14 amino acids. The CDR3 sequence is CASSIGQGPEKLFF. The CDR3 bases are TGTGCCAGTAGTATAGGGCAGGGGCCCGAAAAACTGTTTTTT.

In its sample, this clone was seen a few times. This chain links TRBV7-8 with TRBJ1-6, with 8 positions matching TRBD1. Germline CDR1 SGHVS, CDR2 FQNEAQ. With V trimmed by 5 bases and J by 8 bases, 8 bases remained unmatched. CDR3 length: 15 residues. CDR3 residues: CASSQRTGRDSPLHF. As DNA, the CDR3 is TGTGCCAGCAGCCAACGGACAGGGAGGGATTCACCCCTCCACTTT.

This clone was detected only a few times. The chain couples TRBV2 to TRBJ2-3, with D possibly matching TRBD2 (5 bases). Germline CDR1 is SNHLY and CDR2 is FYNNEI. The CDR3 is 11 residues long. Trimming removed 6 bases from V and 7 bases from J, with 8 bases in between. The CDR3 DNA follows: TGTGCCAGCAGGTCGGGGTATACGCAGTATTTT. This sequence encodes CASRSGYTQYF.

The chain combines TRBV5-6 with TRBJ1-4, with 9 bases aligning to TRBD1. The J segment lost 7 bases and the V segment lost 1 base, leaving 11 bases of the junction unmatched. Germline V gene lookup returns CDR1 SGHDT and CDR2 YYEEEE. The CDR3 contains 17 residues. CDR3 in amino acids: CASSLFSLGQGIEKLFF. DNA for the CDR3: TGTGCCAGCAGCTTGTTCTCTCTGGGACAGGGAATTGAAAAACTGTTTTTT.

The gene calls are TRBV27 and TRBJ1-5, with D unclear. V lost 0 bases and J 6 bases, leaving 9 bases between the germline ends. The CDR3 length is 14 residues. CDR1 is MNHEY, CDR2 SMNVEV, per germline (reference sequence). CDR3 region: CASSLSVEVQPQHF. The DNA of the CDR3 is TGTGCCAGCAGTTTATCAGTGGAGGTTCAGCCCCAGCATTTT.

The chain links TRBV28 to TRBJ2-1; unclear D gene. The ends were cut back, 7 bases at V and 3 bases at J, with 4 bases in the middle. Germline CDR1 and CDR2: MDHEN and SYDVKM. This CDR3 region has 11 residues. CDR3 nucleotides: TGTGCCAGCACCAACTACAATGAGCAGTTCTTC. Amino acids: CASTNYNEQFF.

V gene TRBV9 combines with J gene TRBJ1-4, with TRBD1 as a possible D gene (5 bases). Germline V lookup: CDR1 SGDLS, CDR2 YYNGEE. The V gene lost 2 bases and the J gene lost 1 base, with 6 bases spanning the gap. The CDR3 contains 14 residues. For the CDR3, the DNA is TGTGCCAGCAGCGTCCAGGGAACTAATGAAAAACTGTTTTTT. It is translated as CASSVQGTNEKLFF. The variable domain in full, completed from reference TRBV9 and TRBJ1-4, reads DSGVTQTPKHLITATGQRVTLRCSPRSGDLSVYWYQQSLDQGLQFLIQYYNGEERAKGNILERFSAQQFPDLHSELNLSSLELGDSALYFCASSVQGTNEKLFFGSGTQLSVL.

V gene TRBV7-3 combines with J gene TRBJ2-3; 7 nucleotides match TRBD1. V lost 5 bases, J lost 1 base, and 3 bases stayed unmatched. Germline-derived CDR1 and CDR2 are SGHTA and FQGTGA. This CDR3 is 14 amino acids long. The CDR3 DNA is TGTGCCAGCAGCCGGACAGGAGGCACAGATACGCAGTATTTT. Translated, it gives CASSRTGGTDTQYF.

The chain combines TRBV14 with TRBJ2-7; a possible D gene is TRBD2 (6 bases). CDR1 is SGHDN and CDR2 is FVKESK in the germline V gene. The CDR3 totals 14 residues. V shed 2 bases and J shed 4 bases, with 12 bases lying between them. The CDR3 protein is CASSQWRGRYEQYF. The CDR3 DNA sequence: TGTGCCAGCAGCCAATGGCGGGGCCGGTACGAGCAGTACTTC.

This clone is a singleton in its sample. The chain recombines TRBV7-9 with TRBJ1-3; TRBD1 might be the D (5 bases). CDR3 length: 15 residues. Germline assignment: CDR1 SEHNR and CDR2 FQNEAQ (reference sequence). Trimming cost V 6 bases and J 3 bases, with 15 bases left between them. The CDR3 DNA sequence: TGTGCCAGCAGGGCGGACAAGCTCAATGGAAACACCATATATTTT. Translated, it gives CASRADKLNGNTIYF. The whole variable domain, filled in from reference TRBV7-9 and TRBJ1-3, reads DTGVSQNPRHKITKRGQNVTFRCDPISEHNRLYWYRQTLGQGPEFLTYFQNEAQLEKSRLLSDRFSAERPKGSFSTLEIQRTEQGDSAMYLCASRADKLNGNTIYFGEGSWLTVV.

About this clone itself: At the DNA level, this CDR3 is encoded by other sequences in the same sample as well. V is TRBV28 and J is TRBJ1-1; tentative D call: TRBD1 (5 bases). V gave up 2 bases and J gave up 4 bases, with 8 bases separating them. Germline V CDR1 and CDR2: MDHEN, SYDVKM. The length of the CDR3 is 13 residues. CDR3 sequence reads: CASSLAGGTEAFF. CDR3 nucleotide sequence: TGTGCCAGCAGTTTAGCGGGGGGCACTGAAGCTTTCTTT.

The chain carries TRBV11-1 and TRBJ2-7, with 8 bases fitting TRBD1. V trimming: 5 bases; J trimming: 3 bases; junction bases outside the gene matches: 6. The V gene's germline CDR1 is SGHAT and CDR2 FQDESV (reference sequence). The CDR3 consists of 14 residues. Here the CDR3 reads CASSAWTGYYEQYF. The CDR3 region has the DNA TGTGCCAGCAGCGCCTGGACAGGGTACTACGAGCAGTACTTC. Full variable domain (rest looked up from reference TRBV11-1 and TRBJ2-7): EAEVAQSPRYKITEKSQAVAFWCDPISGHATLYWYRQILGQGPELLVQFQDESVVDDSQLPKDRFSAERLKGVDSTLKIQPAELGDSAMYLCASSAWTGYYEQYFGPGTRLTVT.

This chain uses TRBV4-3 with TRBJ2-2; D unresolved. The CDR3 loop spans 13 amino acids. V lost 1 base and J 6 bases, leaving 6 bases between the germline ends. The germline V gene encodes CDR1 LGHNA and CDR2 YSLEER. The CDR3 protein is CASSQAEAGELFF. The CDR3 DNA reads TGCGCCAGCAGCCAAGCAGAAGCCGGGGAGCTGTTTTTT.